A single sample is the source of the 31 T cell receptor beta chains below, sequenced in a study of cytomegalovirus exposure and HLA in healthy donors. Primers included in the PCR were 60 Vbeta and 13 Jbeta primers. Measured with immunoSEQ multiplex PCR; TCRdb has only the in-frame clones, and not every one. There are about 110,000 clones in the sample; around 70% occur only once, and less than 0.95% lies in the top ten. The sample was PBMCs. The receptors here all came from a boy aged 5-17 years in good health and CMV-seronegative.

The chain has TRBV7-6 and TRBJ2-3; 7 nucleotides align to TRBD1. Trimming took 3 bases from V and 6 from J; bases not matched to a gene: 3. Germline V gene sequence: CDR1 SGHVS, CDR2 FNYEAQ. The CDR3 spans 13 residues. The CDR3 region has the DNA TGTGCCAGCAGCTTGCAGGGGGAGGATACGCAGTATTTT. Residues: CASSLQGEDTQYF.

V and J are TRBV30 and TRBJ2-1; 8 bases align to TRBD2. V gave up 0 bases and J gave up 4 bases; unmatched junction bases: 5. CDR3 length: 15 amino acids. The V gene's germline CDR1 is GTSNPN and CDR2 SVGIG (reference sequence). The CDR3 sequence: CAWSVLSGKYNEQFF. CDR3 DNA: TGTGCCTGGAGTGTACTTAGCGGGAAATACAATGAGCAGTTCTTC. Drawing the rest from reference TRBV30 and TRBJ2-1, the complete variable domain is SQTIHQWPATLVQPVGSPLSLECTVEGTSNPNLYWYRQAAGRGLQLLFYSVGIGQISSEVPQNLSASRPQDRQFILSSKKLLLSDSGFYLCAWSVLSGKYNEQFFGPGTRLTVL.

This clone was seen more than once but under ten times. The gene calls are TRBV11-2 and TRBJ2-7; TRBD2 might be the D (7 bases). The germline V gene encodes CDR1 SGHAT and CDR2 FQNNGV. The CDR3 sequence is 15 residues long. With 1 base removed from V and 7 bases from J, the gap between germline ends came to 17 bases. The CDR3 DNA follows: TGTGCCAGCAGCTTAGGGCCGCGGGGGCTGGGTGAGCAGTACTTC. Translation: CASSLGPRGLGEQYF.

The V gene is TRBV28, the J gene TRBJ1-6; tentatively, D is TRBD1 (5 bases). Germline CDR1 and CDR2: MDHEN and SYDVKM. The V end lost 1 base, the J end lost 6 bases, and 10 bases lay between the germline ends. This CDR3 region has 15 residues. This chain's CDR3 is CASSLLRGGNSPLHF. The DNA for the CDR3 is TGTGCCAGCAGTTTATTAAGGGGCGGTAATTCACCCCTCCACTTT.

The V call is TRBV4-3, the J call TRBJ2-7; D gene uncertain. Trimming removed 0 bases from V and 0 bases from J, with 12 bases in between. Germline CDR1 is LGHNA and CDR2 is YSLEER. This CDR3 comprises 16 residues. CDR3 protein: CASSQEVGGSSYEQYF. The CDR3 DNA is TGCGCCAGCAGCCAAGAAGTCGGCGGTTCCTCCTACGAGCAGTACTTC.

This rearrangement joins TRBV9 to TRBJ1-6, with a weak D call TRBD1 (6 bases). CDR1 SGDLS and CDR2 YYNGEE come from the germline V gene. CDR3 length: 14 amino acids. Trimming took off 2 bases at V and 10 bases at J, with 13 bases between the two ends. The CDR3 coding sequence is TGTGCCAGCAGCGTGTGGGACAAGTCGTCACCCCTCCACTTT. It encodes CASSVWDKSSPLHF.

V and J are TRBV7-9 and TRBJ2-5, with a tentative D call TRBD1 (6 bases). V was clipped by 5 bases and J by 4 bases, with 17 bases between them. The germline CDR1 and CDR2 sequences are SEHNR and FQNEAQ (reference sequence). The CDR3 consists of 15 residues. Written as DNA, the CDR3 is TGTGCCAGCAGCACCCGACAGGAGTTCGCAGAGACCCAGTACTTC. It yields the protein CASSTRQEFAETQYF.

This chain links TRBV29-1 with TRBJ2-3; the match to TRBD1 covers 9 bases. The CDR3 has 13 amino acids. With V trimmed by 6 bases and J by 5 bases, 6 bases remained unmatched. Germline CDR1 is SQVTM and CDR2 is ANQGSEA. The CDR3 is CSVTQGARDTQYF. The CDR3 region has the DNA TGCAGCGTGACACAGGGGGCGAGAGATACGCAGTATTTT.

This clone was observed once. Written as DNA, the CDR3 is TGTGCCAGCAAGTTAACAGATTACGAGCAGTACTTC. As protein: CASKLTDYEQYF. The chain recombines TRBV7-9 with TRBJ2-7; D is uncertain. Trimming cost V 7 bases and J 4 bases, with 11 bases left between them. The V gene's germline CDR1 is SEHNR and CDR2 FQNEAQ (reference sequence). This CDR3 has 12 residues.

The chain combines TRBV19 with TRBJ1-5; tentative D call: TRBD1 (5 bases). The CDR3 has 16 amino acids. Per germline, CDR1 LNHDA and CDR2 SQIVND (reference sequence). V was shortened by 7 bases and J by 7 bases, with 23 bases between the two germline ends. CDR3 coding DNA: TGTGCCAGTATTCAAGACAGCCAATTTTCAGGACAGCCCCAGCATTTT. Translating gives CASIQDSQFSGQPQHF. Full variable domain (remainder filled in from reference TRBV19 and TRBJ1-5): DGGITQSPKYLFRKEGQNVTLSCEQNLNHDAMYWYRQDPGQGLRLIYYSQIVNDFQKGDIAEGYSVSREKKESFPLTVTSAQKNPTAFYLCASIQDSQFSGQPQHFGDGTRLSIL.

The chain recombines TRBV30 with TRBJ2-4; TRBD1 matches 11 bases. CDR1 and CDR2 (germline): GTSNPN, SVGIG (reference sequence). The V segment lost 0 bases and the J segment 0 bases; nucleotides outside the gene matches: 7. There are 18 residues in the CDR3. The CDR3 DNA sequence: TGTGCCTGGAGTGTACGAGGGACAGGGGGACTAGCCAAAAACATTCAGTACTTC. This encodes CAWSVRGTGGLAKNIQYF.

This rearrangement joins TRBV6-4 to TRBJ2-1; 7 positions agree with TRBD1. CDR1 is MRHNA, CDR2 SNTAGT, per germline. V gave up 5 bases and J gave up 5 bases; unmatched junction bases: 9. The CDR3 runs 15 residues. The CDR3 is CASSPSDRVHNEQFF. The CDR3 coding sequence is TGTGCCAGCAGTCCTTCCGACAGGGTCCACAATGAGCAGTTCTTC.

The chain carries TRBV2 and TRBJ1-1; the match to TRBD1 covers 9 bases. V was pared by 3 bases and J by 3 bases, with 5 bases of the junction left unmatched. The CDR3 totals 15 residues. The germline CDR1 and CDR2 sequences are SNHLY and FYNNEI. The CDR3 reads CASSERTGDYTEAFF. DNA for the CDR3: TGTGCCAGCAGTGAGCGGACAGGGGATTACACTGAAGCTTTCTTT.

This clone was detected only a few times. The chain carries TRBV6-5 and TRBJ2-7, with D tentatively TRBD2 (5 bases). Trimming removed 6 bases from V and 6 bases from J, with 12 bases in between. CDR3 length: 12 residues. Germline values: CDR1 MNHEY, CDR2 SVGAGI. CDR3 in DNA: TGTGCCAGCAGGGGGAGTACGGGCGAGCAGTACTTC. It translates to CASRGSTGEQYF.

The chain recombines TRBV2 with TRBJ2-1; D may be TRBD2 (5 bases). Germline assignment: CDR1 SNHLY and CDR2 FYNNEI. The germline V and J ends were trimmed by 8 bases and 7 bases, with 15 bases remaining between them. CDR3 size: 13 residues. CDR3 sequence (DNA): TGTGCCAGCCGCCAAAGGGTAGCGAATGAGCAGTTCTTC. Translation gives CASRQRVANEQFF. Drawing the rest from reference TRBV2 and TRBJ2-1, the complete variable domain is EPEVTQTPSHQVTQMGQEVILRCVPISNHLYFYWYRQILGQKVEFLVSFYNNEISEKSEIFDDQFSVERPDGSNFTLKIRSTKLEDSAMYFCASRQRVANEQFFGPGTRLTVL.

This clone appeared a few times. CDR3 sequence: CAWRFDRAEQYF. The CDR3 region has the DNA TGTGCCTGGAGGTTTGACAGGGCCGAGCAGTACTTC. This sequence joins TRBV30 and TRBJ2-7, with 7 bases fitting TRBD1. Per germline, CDR1 GTSNPN and CDR2 SVGIG (reference sequence). J was trimmed by 6 bases and V by 3 bases; bases with no gene match: 5. This CDR3 is 12 amino acids long.

This clone came up a few times. V usage is TRBV30 and J usage is TRBJ1-4, with D unresolved. Germline CDR1 reads GTSNPN; CDR2 reads SVGIG (reference sequence). The germline V and J ends were trimmed by 3 bases and 0 bases, with 14 bases remaining between them. The CDR3 loop spans 16 amino acids. The CDR3 DNA reads TGTGCCTGGAGCGAGAAATATTTTACAACTAATGAAAAACTGTTTTTT. This translates into CAWSEKYFTTNEKLFF.

The J gene is TRBJ2-7, the V gene TRBV4-1; 7 bases map to TRBD2. The CDR3 consists of 16 residues. J lost 1 base, V lost 2 bases, and 8 bases had no gene match. CDR1 and CDR2 (germline): MGHRA, YSYEKL. The CDR3 region has the DNA TGCGCCAGCAGCCAATTGGCGGGAGCGGGGTCCTACGAGCAGTACTTC. This sequence encodes CASSQLAGAGSYEQYF.

J is TRBJ2-3 and V is TRBV25-1; TRBD1 aligns across 8 bases. Germline CDR1 is MGHDK and CDR2 is SYGVNS. This CDR3 contains 18 residues. V shed 1 base and J 3 bases; nucleotides not matched to a gene: 12. CDR3 residues: CASSESRTGRVKTDTQYF. In nucleotides, the CDR3 is TGTGCCAGCAGTGAATCGAGGACAGGGCGGGTTAAAACAGATACGCAGTATTTT.

The chain employs TRBV5-1 and TRBJ1-2, with a possible D match to TRBD1 (5 bases). Germline V gives CDR1 SGHRS, CDR2 YFSETQ. Trimming shortened V by 4 bases and J by 8 bases, and 15 bases separated the two germline ends. The CDR3 is 13 amino acids. The CDR3 coding sequence is TGCGCCAGCAGCGATTGGGAGGGGAGCGGCTACACCTTC. It specifies CASSDWEGSGYTF.

This chain uses TRBV30 with TRBJ2-3; maybe TRBD2 (6 bases). The V end was cut by 6 bases, the J end by 0 bases, with 16 bases between. Germline V gene data show CDR1 as GTSNPN and CDR2 as SVGIG (reference sequence). CDR3 length: 15 amino acids. The CDR3 loop is CACTPRERSTDTQYF. CDR3 DNA: TGTGCCTGCACCCCTCGGGAGAGGAGCACAGATACGCAGTATTTT.

Written as DNA, the CDR3 is TGTGCCAGCAGCTTGCGAGGACAGGGGTTGGATACGCAGTATTTT. This translates into CASSLRGQGLDTQYF. This chain connects TRBV5-4 to TRBJ2-3; TRBD1 agrees at 9 bases. Per germline, CDR1 SGHNT and CDR2 YYREEE (reference sequence). V lost 1 base and J lost 6; bases outside the gene matches: 6. CDR3 length: 15 residues.

This clone has only a few counts. This chain uses TRBV10-3 with TRBJ2-1; tentative D call: TRBD2 (6 bases). V gave up 6 bases and J gave up 8 bases, with 20 bases separating them. Germline V CDR1 and CDR2: ENHRY, SYGVKD. There are 15 residues in the CDR3. The CDR3 here is CAIRGSGTALDEQFF. CDR3 DNA: TGTGCCATCAGAGGATCCGGGACTGCGCTAGATGAGCAGTTCTTC.

The chain carries TRBV11-2 and TRBJ1-1; TRBD1 might be the D (6 bases). Trimming pared 7 bases from V and 2 bases from J, leaving 14 bases between. Looked up from germline, CDR1 is SGHAT and CDR2 is FQNNGV. The CDR3 consists of 14 residues. CDR3 bases: TGTGCCAGCACTGCGGGGGGCAGAAACACTGAAGCTTTCTTT. This sequence encodes CASTAGGRNTEAFF.

This clone occurred a few times. The CDR3 DNA is TGTGCCCTAGGATATTTCTCCTACGAGCAGTACTTC. The encoded protein is CALGYFSYEQYF. V is TRBV30 and J is TRBJ2-7, with unresolved D. Between the trimmed V and J ends, which lost 8 bases and 0 bases, there was a span of 11 bases. CDR1 is GTSNPN and CDR2 is SVGIG in the germline V gene (reference sequence). CDR3 length equals 12 residues.

The gene calls are TRBV28 and TRBJ1-3; TRBD1 aligns across 8 bases. Unmatched junction bases numbered 9, after V lost 6 bases and J lost 8 bases. Looked up from germline, CDR1 is MDHEN and CDR2 is SYDVKM. This CDR3 contains 14 residues. DNA of the CDR3: TGTGCCAGCAGGCTCGACAGGGGTGGCTACACCATATATTTT. It translates to CASRLDRGGYTIYF.

The genes are TRBV7-2 and TRBJ1-1, with D uncertain. This CDR3 has 14 amino acids. Trimming removed 4 bases at V and 4 bases at J, with 13 bases between. The germline CDR1 and CDR2 sequences are SGHTA and FQGNSA. This CDR3 is CASSSIWSGTEAFF. CDR3 sequence (DNA): TGTGCCAGCAGCTCCATTTGGTCGGGCACTGAAGCTTTCTTT.

CDR3 sequence: CASSQGRPSGRFGNTGELFF. Written as DNA, the CDR3 is TGCGCCAGCAGCCAAGGGCGGCCTAGCGGGAGATTCGGGAACACCGGGGAGCTGTTTTTT. The rearrangement joins TRBV4-3 to TRBJ2-2, with TRBD2 matching over 10 bases. The junction had 12 bases not matched to a gene; V was cut back by 1 base and J by 1 base. The germline CDR1 and CDR2 sequences are LGHNA and YSLEER. CDR3 length equals 20 residues.

The chain has TRBV28 and TRBJ1-1; D is unclear. Germline loops: CDR1 MDHEN, CDR2 SYDVKM. This CDR3 spans 12 amino acids. Trimming took off 5 bases at V and 0 bases at J, with 4 bases between the two ends. The DNA for the CDR3 is TGTGCCAGCAGTCTAATGAACACTGAAGCTTTCTTT. This gives the protein CASSLMNTEAFF. The variable domain in full, with the rest retrieved from reference TRBV28 and TRBJ1-1, is DVKVTQSSRYLVKRTGEKVFLECVQDMDHENMFWYRQDPGLGLRLIYFSYDVKMKEKGDIPEGYSVSREKKERFSLILESASTNQTSMYLCASSLMNTEAFFGQGTRLTVV.

The chain recombines TRBV30 with TRBJ1-5, with D possibly matching TRBD1 (5 bases). This CDR3 is built from 12 residues. Trimming cost V 3 bases and J 6 bases, with 9 bases left between them. Germline V gives CDR1 GTSNPN, CDR2 SVGIG (reference sequence). In nucleotides, the CDR3 is TGTGCCTGGAGGAAGGGGCGTCAGCCCCAGCATTTT. This sequence encodes CAWRKGRQPQHF.

This sequence joins TRBV19 and TRBJ1-5; D is uncertain. This CDR3 contains 16 residues. The germline CDR1 and CDR2 sequences are LNHDA and SQIVND (reference sequence). Trimming shortened V by 4 bases and J by 2 bases, and 15 bases separated the two germline ends. The CDR3: CASSTGIEGRNQPQHF. The DNA of the CDR3 is TGTGCCAGTAGTACCGGAATTGAGGGCCGCAATCAGCCCCAGCATTTT. Supplemented by reference TRBV19 and TRBJ1-5, the full variable domain reads DGGITQSPKYLFRKEGQNVTLSCEQNLNHDAMYWYRQDPGQGLRLIYYSQIVNDFQKGDIAEGYSVSREKKESFPLTVTSAQKNPTAFYLCASSTGIEGRNQPQHFGDGTRLSIL.